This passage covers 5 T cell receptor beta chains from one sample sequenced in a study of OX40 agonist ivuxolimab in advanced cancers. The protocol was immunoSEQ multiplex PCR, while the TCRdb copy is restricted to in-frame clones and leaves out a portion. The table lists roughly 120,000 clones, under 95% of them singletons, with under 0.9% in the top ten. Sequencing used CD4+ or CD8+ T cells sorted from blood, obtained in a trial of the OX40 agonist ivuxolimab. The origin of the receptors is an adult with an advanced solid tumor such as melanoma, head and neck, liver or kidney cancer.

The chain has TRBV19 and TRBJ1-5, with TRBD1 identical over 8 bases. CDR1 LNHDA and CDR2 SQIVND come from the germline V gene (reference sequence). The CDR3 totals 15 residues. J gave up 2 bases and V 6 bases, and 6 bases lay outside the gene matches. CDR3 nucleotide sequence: TGTGCCAGTAGGACAGGGGCGGTGGGCAATCAGCCCCAGCATTTT. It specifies CASRTGAVGNQPQHF.

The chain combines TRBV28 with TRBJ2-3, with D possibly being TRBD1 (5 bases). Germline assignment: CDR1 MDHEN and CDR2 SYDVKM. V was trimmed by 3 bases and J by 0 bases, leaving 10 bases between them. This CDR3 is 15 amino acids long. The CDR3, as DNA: TGTGCCAGCAGTTTCGCGGACAAAAGCACAGATACGCAGTATTTT. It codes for CASSFADKSTDTQYF.

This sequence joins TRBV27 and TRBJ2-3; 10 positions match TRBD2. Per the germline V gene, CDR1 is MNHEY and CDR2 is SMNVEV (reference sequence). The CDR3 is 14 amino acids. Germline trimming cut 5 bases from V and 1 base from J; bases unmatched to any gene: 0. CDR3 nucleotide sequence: TGTGCCAGCAGTCTAGCGGGAGGCACAGATACGCAGTATTTT. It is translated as CASSLAGGTDTQYF.

This CDR3 reads CASSSLQGLQETQYF. CDR3 bases: TGCGCCAGCAGTTCCTTACAGGGCCTCCAAGAGACCCAGTACTTC. The chain is built from TRBV5-1 and TRBJ2-5, with D maybe TRBD1 (6 bases). The CDR3 is made up of 15 amino acids. The V end was cut by 5 bases, the J end by 1 base, with 15 bases between. Germline-derived CDR1 and CDR2 are SGHRS and YFSETQ.

In DNA, the CDR3 is TGTGCCAGTTTTCGGGGGGAGAGGGAGACCCAGTACTTC. Translation: CASFRGERETQYF. The gene calls are TRBV2 and TRBJ2-5; 7 bases fit TRBD2. This CDR3 has 13 residues. V lost 9 bases to trimming and J lost 5 bases; unmatched junction nucleotides: 9. CDR1 and CDR2 from the germline V gene are SNHLY and FYNNEI.